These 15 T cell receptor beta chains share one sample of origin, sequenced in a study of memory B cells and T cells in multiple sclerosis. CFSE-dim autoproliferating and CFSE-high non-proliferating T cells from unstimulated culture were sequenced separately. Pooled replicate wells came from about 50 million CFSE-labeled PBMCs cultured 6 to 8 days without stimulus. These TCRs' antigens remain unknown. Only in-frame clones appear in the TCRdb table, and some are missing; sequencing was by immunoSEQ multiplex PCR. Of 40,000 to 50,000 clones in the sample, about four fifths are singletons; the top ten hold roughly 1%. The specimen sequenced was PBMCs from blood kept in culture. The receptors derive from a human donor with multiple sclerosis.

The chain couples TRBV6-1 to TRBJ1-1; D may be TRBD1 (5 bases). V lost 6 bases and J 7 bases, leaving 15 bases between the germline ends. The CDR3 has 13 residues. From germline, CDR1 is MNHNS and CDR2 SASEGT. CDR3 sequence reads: CASRFGRGGEAFF. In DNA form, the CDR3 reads TGTGCCAGCAGATTTGGTCGCGGGGGTGAAGCTTTCTTT.

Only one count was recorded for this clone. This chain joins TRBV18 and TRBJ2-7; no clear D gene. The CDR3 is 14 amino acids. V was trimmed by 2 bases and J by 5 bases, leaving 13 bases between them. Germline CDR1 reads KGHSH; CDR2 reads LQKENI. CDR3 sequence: CASSPNLLADEQYF. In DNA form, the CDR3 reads TGTGCCAGCTCACCAAACCTTCTCGCGGACGAGCAGTACTTC.

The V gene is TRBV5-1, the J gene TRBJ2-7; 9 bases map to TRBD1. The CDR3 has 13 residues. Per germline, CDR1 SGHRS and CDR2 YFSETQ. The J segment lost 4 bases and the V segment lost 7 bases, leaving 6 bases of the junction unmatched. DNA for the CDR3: TGCGCCAGCTGTAGGGACAGGGCTTACGAGCAGTACTTC. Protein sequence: CASCRDRAYEQYF.

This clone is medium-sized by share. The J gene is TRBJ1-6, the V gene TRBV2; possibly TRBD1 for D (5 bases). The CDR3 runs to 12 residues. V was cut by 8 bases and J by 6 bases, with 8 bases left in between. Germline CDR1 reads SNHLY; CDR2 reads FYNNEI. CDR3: CASQTVNSPLHF. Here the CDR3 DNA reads TGTGCCAGCCAGACAGTTAATTCACCCCTCCACTTT.

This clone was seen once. The CDR3 DNA follows: TGTGCCAGCAGCGACCCCGGTCACACAGATACGCAGTATTTT. Protein sequence: CASSDPGHTDTQYF. The chain carries TRBV7-3 and TRBJ2-3; no clear D. V shed 5 bases and J shed 2 bases, with 11 bases lying between them. Germline V gene lookup returns CDR1 SGHTA and CDR2 FQGTGA. This CDR3 has 14 amino acids.

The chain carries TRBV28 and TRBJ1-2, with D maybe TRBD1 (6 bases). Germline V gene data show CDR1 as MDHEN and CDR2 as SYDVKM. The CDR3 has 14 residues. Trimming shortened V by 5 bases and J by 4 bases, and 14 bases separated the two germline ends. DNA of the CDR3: TGTGCCAGCAGTCTGGGGGGGGGCGGCTATGGCTACACCTTC. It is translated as CASSLGGGGYGYTF.

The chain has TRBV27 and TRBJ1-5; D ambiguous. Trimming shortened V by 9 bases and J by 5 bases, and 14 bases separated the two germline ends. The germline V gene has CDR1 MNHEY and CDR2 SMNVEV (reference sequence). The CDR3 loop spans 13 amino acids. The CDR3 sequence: CASGSPSYQPQHF. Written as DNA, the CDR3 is TGTGCCAGTGGTAGCCCGTCTTATCAGCCCCAGCATTTT.

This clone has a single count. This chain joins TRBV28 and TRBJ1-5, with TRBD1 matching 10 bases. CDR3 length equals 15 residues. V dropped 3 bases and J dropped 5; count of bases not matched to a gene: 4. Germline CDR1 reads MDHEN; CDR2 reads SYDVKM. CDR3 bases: TGTGCCAGCAGTTTGAGGGGACAGGGGCATCAGCCCCAGCATTTT. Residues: CASSLRGQGHQPQHF.

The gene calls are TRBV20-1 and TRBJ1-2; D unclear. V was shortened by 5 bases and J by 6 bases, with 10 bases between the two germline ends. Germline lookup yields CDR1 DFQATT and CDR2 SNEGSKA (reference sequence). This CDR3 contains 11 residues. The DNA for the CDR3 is TGCAGTGCTCAAAGAGGGAATGGCTACACCTTC. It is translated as CSAQRGNGYTF.

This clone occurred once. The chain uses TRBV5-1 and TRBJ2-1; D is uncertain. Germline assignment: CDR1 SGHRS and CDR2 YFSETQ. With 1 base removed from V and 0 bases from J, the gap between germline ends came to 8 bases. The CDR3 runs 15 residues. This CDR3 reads CASSLFRSSYNEQFF. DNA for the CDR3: TGCGCCAGCAGCTTGTTTAGGAGCTCCTACAATGAGCAGTTCTTC. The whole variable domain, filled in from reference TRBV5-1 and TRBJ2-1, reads KAGVTQTPRYLIKTRGQQVTLSCSPISGHRSVSWYQQTPGQGLQFLFEYFSETQRNKGNFPGRFSGRQFSNSRSEMNVSTLELGDSALYLCASSLFRSSYNEQFFGPGTRLTVL.

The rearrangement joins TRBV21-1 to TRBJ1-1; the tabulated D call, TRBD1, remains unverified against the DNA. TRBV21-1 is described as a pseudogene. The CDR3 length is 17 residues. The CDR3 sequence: CASSFPTGGLGNTEAFF. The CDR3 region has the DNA TGTGCCAGCAGCTTCCCGACAGGGGGCTTAGGGAACACTGAAGCTTTCTTT.

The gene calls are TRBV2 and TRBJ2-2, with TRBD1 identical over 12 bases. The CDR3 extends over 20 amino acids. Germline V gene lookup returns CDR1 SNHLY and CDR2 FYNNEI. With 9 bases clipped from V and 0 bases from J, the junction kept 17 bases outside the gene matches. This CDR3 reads CARGTYRDRGRNTNTGELFF. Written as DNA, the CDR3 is TGTGCCAGGGGGACTTACCGGGACAGGGGGCGAAATACGAACACCGGGGAGCTGTTTTTT. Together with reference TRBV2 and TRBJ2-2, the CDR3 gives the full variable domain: EPEVTQTPSHQVTQMGQEVILRCVPISNHLYFYWYRQILGQKVEFLVSFYNNEISEKSEIFDDQFSVERPDGSNFTLKIRSTKLEDSAMYFCARGTYRDRGRNTNTGELFFGEGSRLTVL.

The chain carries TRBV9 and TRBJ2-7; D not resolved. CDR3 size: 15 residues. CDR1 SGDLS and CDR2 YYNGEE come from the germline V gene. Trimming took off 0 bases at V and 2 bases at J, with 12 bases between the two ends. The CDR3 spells CASSVAHHSAYEQYF. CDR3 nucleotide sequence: TGTGCCAGCAGCGTAGCGCACCACTCCGCCTACGAGCAGTACTTC.

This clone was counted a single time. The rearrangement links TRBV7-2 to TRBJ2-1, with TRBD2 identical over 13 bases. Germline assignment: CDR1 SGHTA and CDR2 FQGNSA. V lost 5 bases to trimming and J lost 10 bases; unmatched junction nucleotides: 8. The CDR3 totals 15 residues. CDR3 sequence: CASSPRLAGGIEQFF. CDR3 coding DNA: TGTGCCAGCAGCCCGCGACTAGCGGGGGGAATCGAGCAGTTCTTC.

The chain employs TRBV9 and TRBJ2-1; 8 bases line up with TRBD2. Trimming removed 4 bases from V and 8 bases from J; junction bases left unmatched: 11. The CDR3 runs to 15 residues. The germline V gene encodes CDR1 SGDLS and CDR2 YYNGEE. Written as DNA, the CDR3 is TGTGCCAGCAGCCCCACGGGACTAGAGGTCCATGAGCAGTTCTTC. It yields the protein CASSPTGLEVHEQFF.